Listed below are T cell receptor beta chains from one sample, sequenced in a study of shared clonotypes between healthy human individuals. The repertoire was sequenced with immunoSEQ multiplex PCR; TCRdb's copy has only in-frame clones and lacks some. The profile covers 1,400,000 or so clones, with about 98.5% appearing a single time and approximately 0.4% taken by the ten largest. Material for sequencing was naive CD4+ T cells sorted from blood. Receptor source: a man in his thirties or forties in good health. Both conserved end residues are part of each CDR3. The D gene is left open where the match is weak. Clone size is not always given. Where it is, it says once, few, many or a class for expanded clones.

D	V	size	J	CDR3	DNA
-	TRBV6-5	-	TRBJ1-5	CASSLRRGGHQPQHF	TGTGCCAGCAGCCTCAGAAGGGGGGGTCATCAGCCCCAGCATTTT
TRBD1	TRBV18	-	TRBJ2-2	CASSPTDRGGSTGELFF	TGTGCCAGCTCACCAACGGACAGGGGAGGGAGCACCGGGGAGCTGTTTTTT
TRBD1	TRBV6-5	-	TRBJ2-4	CASRTGGAAKNIQYF	TGTGCCAGCCGCACAGGGGGCGCAGCCAAAAACATTCAGTACTTC
-	TRBV18	-	TRBJ2-5	CASSPLQETQYF	TGTGCCAGCTCACCGTTACAAGAGACCCAGTACTTC
-	TRBV7-6	-	TRBJ2-1	CASSLLGSPDTEQFF	TGTGCCAGCAGCTTACTAGGCTCGCCAGATACTGAGCAGTTCTTC
TRBD2	TRBV2	-	TRBJ2-2	CASNGREWALTGELFF	TGTGCCAGCAACGGGCGGGAGTGGGCCTTGACCGGGGAGCTGTTTTTT
-	TRBV7-9	-	TRBJ2-3	CASSLADTQYF	TGTGCCAGCAGCTTAGCAGATACGCAGTATTTT
TRBD2	TRBV4-1	-	TRBJ2-1	CASSQDGSGSGSSYNEQFF	TGCGCCAGCAGCCAAGATGGGTCAGGGAGCGGGAGCTCCTACAATGAGCAGTTCTTC
-	TRBV7-2	-	TRBJ2-2	CASSLGQGRPGELFF	TGTGCCAGCAGCTTAGGGCAGGGGCGGCCCGGGGAGCTGTTTTTT
-	TRBV5-4	-	TRBJ2-1	CASRVANEQFF	TGTGCCAGCAGGGTCGCCAATGAGCAGTTCTTC
-	TRBV27	-	TRBJ2-7	CASIHGGEYFYEQYF	TGTGCCAGCATCCATGGCGGGGAGTATTTCTACGAGCAGTACTTC
TRBD2	TRBV11-3	-	TRBJ2-1	CASNAGTSVYNEQFF	TGTGCCAGCAACGCCGGGACTAGCGTCTACAATGAGCAGTTCTTC
-	TRBV11-2	-	TRBJ2-1	CASSRGNEQFF	TGTGCCAGCAGCAGGGGAAATGAGCAGTTCTTC
-	TRBV4-3	-	TRBJ1-4	CASSQEARGDGKLFF	TGCGCCAGCAGCCAAGAGGCGAGGGGCGACGGGAAACTGTTTTTT
-	TRBV5-1	once	TRBJ1-1	CASREGVGTEAFF	TGCGCCAGCAGAGAGGGGGTAGGGACTGAAGCTTTCTTT
-	TRBV15	once	TRBJ2-2	CATSRDIGVDTGELFF	TGTGCCACCAGCAGAGATATCGGGGTCGACACCGGGGAGCTGTTTTTT
TRBD2	TRBV7-7	-	TRBJ2-1	CASSPGLAGVNEQFF	TGTGCTAGCAGTCCGGGACTAGCGGGGGTCAATGAGCAGTTCTTC
TRBD2	TRBV7-9	-	TRBJ2-1	CASNPSGRGSYNEQFF	TGTGCCAGCAACCCTAGCGGGAGGGGTTCCTACAATGAGCAGTTCTTC
-	TRBV18	-	TRBJ1-2	CASSPIPRGLNYGYTF	TGTGCCAGCTCACCAATTCCAAGGGGACTAAACTATGGCTACACCTTC
-	TRBV11-3	-	TRBJ2-2	CASSLVGRENTGELFF	TGTGCCAGCAGCTTAGTGGGCAGGGAGAACACCGGGGAGCTGTTTTTT
TRBD1	TRBV5-6	-	TRBJ2-2	CASSFGQGAIGELFF	TGTGCCAGCAGCTTTGGACAGGGGGCTATCGGGGAGCTGTTTTTT
TRBD1	TRBV19	-	TRBJ2-4	CASSIFQGQGNIQYF	TGTGCCAGTAGTATTTTCCAGGGACAGGGAAACATTCAGTACTTC
TRBD1	TRBV28	once	TRBJ2-7	CASKTAGTGGVTQYF	TGTGCCAGCAAAACGGCCGGGACAGGGGGCGTCACGCAGTACTTC
-	TRBV28	-	TRBJ2-7	CASSLNGGYEQYF	TGTGCCAGCAGCCTCAATGGTGGATACGAGCAGTACTTC
-	TRBV5-1	-	TRBJ2-5	CASSLEARAETQYF	TGCGCCAGCAGCTTGGAGGCCAGGGCGGAGACCCAGTACTTC
TRBD1	TRBV7-9	-	TRBJ1-1	CASSLVGQGAAAFF	TGTGCCAGCAGCTTAGTCGGACAGGGGGCTGCAGCTTTCTTT